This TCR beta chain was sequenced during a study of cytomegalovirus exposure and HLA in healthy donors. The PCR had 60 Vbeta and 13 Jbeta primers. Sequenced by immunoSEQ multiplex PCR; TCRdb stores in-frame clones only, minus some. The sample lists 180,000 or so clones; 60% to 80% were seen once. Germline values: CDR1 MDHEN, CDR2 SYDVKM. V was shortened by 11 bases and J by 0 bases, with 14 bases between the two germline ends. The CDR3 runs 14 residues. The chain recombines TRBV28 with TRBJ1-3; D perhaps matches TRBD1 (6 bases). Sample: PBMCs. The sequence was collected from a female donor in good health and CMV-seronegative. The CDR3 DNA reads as TGTGCCTGCGGGGGACATTCCTCTGGAAACACCATATATTTT. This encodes CACGGHSSGNTIYF.